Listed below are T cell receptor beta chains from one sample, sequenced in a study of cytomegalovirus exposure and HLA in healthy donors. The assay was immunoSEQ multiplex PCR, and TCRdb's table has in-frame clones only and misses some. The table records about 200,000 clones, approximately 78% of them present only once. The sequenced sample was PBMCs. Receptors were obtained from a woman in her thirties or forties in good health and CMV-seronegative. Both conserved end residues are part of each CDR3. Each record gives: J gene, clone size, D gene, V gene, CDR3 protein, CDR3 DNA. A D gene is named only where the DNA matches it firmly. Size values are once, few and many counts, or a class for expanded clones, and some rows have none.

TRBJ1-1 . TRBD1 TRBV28 CASSSNQGAFGNTEAFF TGTGCCAGCAGTTCGAATCAGGGGGCTTTCGGGAACACTGAAGCTTTCTTT
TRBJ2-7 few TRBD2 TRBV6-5 CASSYLTSGNHEQYF TGTGCCAGCAGTTACCTGACTAGCGGGAACCACGAGCAGTACTTC
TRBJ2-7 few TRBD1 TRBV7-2 CASSLHRGVSYEQYF TGTGCCAGCAGCTTACACAGGGGCGTCTCCTACGAGCAGTACTTC
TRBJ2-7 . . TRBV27 CASSPGEGYEQYF TGTGCCAGCAGTCCGGGAGAGGGCTACGAGCAGTACTTC
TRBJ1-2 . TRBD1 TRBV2 CASLGQGAGGYTF TGTGCCAGTCTAGGACAGGGGGCAGGAGGCTACACCTTC
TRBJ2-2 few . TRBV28 CASLHTGELFF TGTGCCAGCCTTCACACCGGGGAGCTGTTTTTT
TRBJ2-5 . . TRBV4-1 CASSQKAHRGQETQYF TGCGCCAGCAGCCAAAAGGCCCATAGGGGTCAAGAGACCCAGTACTTC
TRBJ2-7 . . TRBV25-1 CASRFGQSYEQYF TGTGCCAGCAGGTTTGGGCAGTCCTACGAGCAGTACTTC
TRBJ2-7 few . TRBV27 CASKRRSYEQYF TGTGCCAGCAAGCGGAGATCCTACGAGCAGTACTTC
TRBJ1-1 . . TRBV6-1 CATATGYTEAFF TGTGCCACCGCAACGGGGTACACTGAAGCTTTCTTT
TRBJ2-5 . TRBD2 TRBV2 CASSDGLAGGETQYF TGTGCCAGCAGTGACGGACTAGCGGGAGGGGAGACCCAGTACTTC
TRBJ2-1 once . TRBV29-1 CSVGAMVRGGRSYNEQFF TGCAGCGTTGGGGCCATGGTAAGGGGCGGTCGCTCCTACAATGAGCAGTTCTTC
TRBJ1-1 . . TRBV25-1 CASSEHRELNTEAFF TGTGCCAGCAGTGAACACCGGGAACTGAACACTGAAGCTTTCTTT
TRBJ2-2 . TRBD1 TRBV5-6 CASSWGLGGSDTGELFF TGTGCCAGCAGCTGGGGGCTAGGGGGCAGTGACACCGGGGAGCTGTTTTTT
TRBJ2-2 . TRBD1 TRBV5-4 CASSSGQGFNTGELFF TGTGCCAGCAGCTCGGGACAGGGCTTCAACACCGGGGAGCTGTTTTTT
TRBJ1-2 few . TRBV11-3 CASSPTETNYGYTF TGTGCCAGCAGCCCCACAGAAACTAACTATGGCTACACCTTC
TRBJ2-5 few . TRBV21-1 CASSGGGKGRETQYF TGTGCCAGCAGCGGCGGCGGAAAGGGGAGGGAGACCCAGTACTTC
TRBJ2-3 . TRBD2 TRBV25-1 CASSPSGRPADTQYF TGTGCCAGCAGTCCTAGCGGGAGACCTGCAGATACGCAGTATTTT
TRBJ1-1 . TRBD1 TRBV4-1 CASSRDRNTEAFF TGCGCCAGCAGCCGGGACAGGAACACTGAAGCTTTCTTT
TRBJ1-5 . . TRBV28 CASSPYSNQPQHF TGTGCCAGCAGTCCGTATAGCAATCAGCCCCAGCATTTT
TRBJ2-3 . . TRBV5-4 CASSLGANRMNTQYF TGTGCCAGCAGCTTGGGGGCGAACAGAATGAATACGCAGTATTTT
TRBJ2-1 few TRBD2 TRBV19 CASSILSGSFSYNEQFF TGTGCCAGTAGTATTCTGAGCGGGAGTTTCTCCTACAATGAGCAGTTCTTC
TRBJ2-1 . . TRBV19 CASSPDSSYNEQFF TGTGCCAGTAGCCCGGACTCTTCCTACAATGAGCAGTTCTTC
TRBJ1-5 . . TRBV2 CASGSVYSNQPQHF TGTGCCAGCGGCAGCGTCTATAGCAATCAGCCCCAGCATTTT
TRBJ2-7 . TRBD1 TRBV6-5 CASSPGQGNYEQYF TGTGCCAGCAGTCCCGGACAGGGAAACTACGAGCAGTACTTC
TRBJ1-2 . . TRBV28 CAIATEGNGRNYGYTF TGTGCCATCGCGACCGAGGGTAACGGACGAAACTATGGCTACACCTTC
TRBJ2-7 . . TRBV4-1 CASSHPSDSFYEQYF TGCGCCAGCAGCCACCCCAGTGACTCTTTCTACGAGCAGTACTTC
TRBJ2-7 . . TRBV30 CAWTGENEQYF TGTGCCTGGACAGGGGAGAACGAGCAGTACTTC
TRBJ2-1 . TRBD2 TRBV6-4 CASSFVAGYNEQFF TGTGCCAGCAGTTTTGTAGCGGGTTACAATGAGCAGTTCTTC
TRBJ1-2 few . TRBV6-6 CASTQLRGGGYTF TGTGCCAGCACCCAACTTCGGGGGGGCGGCTACACCTTC
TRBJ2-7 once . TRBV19 CASSPAREPNEQYF TGTGCCAGTAGTCCGGCCCGGGAACCCAACGAGCAGTACTTC
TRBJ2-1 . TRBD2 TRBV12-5 CASDPGTSGRGSYNEQFF TGTGCTAGTGATCCTGGGACTAGCGGGCGAGGGTCCTACAATGAGCAGTTCTTC
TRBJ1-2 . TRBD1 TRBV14 CASSQHRDRGLDYTF TGTGCCAGCAGCCAACACCGGGACAGGGGGTTGGACTACACCTTC
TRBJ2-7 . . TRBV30 CAWSVNYEQYF TGTGCCTGGAGTGTTAACTACGAGCAGTACTTC
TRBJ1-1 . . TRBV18 CASSSREVDPNTEAFF TGTGCCAGCTCATCGCGGGAGGTAGATCCGAACACTGAAGCTTTCTTT
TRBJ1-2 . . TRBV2 CASRSQVLGYAYTF TGTGCCAGCAGGTCCCAGGTTCTCGGCTATGCCTACACCTTC
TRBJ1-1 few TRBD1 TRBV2 CASRGQGFMNTEAFF TGTGCCAGCAGGGGACAGGGGTTTATGAACACTGAAGCTTTCTTT
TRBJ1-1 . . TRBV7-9 CASDGGVGTEAFF TGTGCCAGCGACGGGGGGGTTGGGACTGAAGCTTTCTTT
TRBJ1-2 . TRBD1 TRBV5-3 CARSGQGYGYTF TGTGCCAGAAGCGGACAGGGCTACGGCTACACCTTC